The 10 T cell receptor beta chains below were found in one sample sequenced in a study of blood T cell repertoires in COVID-19. Only in-frame clones appear in the TCRdb table, and some are missing; sequencing was by immunoSEQ multiplex PCR. The sample lists some 170,000 clones, over 80% occurring once. Sequencing input: peripheral blood. The receptors here all came from a woman between 50 and 59 years old with acute or convalescent COVID-19.

V gene TRBV30 combines with J gene TRBJ1-5; D possibly corresponds to TRBD1 (5 bases). This CDR3 is built from 15 residues. Germline assignment: CDR1 GTSNPN and CDR2 SVGIG (reference sequence). Trimming removed 5 bases at V and 7 bases at J, with 21 bases between. The DNA of the CDR3 is TGTGCCTGGTCACCTGGGGGGGGTTCGGGCCAGCCCCAGCATTTT. Its protein product is CAWSPGGGSGQPQHF.

The chain is built from TRBV9 and TRBJ1-3, with 8 bases identical to TRBD1. CDR1 and CDR2 from the germline V gene are SGDLS and YYNGEE. The V segment lost 3 bases and the J segment 2 bases; nucleotides outside the gene matches: 7. The CDR3 totals 16 residues. The CDR3 loop is CASSALDRGAGNTIYF. The CDR3 DNA reads TGTGCCAGCAGCGCCTTAGACAGGGGCGCTGGAAACACCATATATTTT.

This clone was recorded a few times. CDR3 in DNA: TGCGCCAGCAGCAGAACCGGGACTAGCGGTGCACATGAGCAGTTCTTC. Its translation is CASSRTGTSGAHEQFF. V and J are TRBV5-1 and TRBJ2-1; TRBD2 matches 11 bases. V shed 4 bases, J shed 8 bases, and the junction held 11 bases outside the gene matches. The V gene's germline CDR1 is SGHRS and CDR2 YFSETQ. This CDR3 has 16 residues.

This clone showed up just once. The J gene is TRBJ1-6, the V gene TRBV7-9, with a tentative D call TRBD1 (6 bases). The germline V gene has CDR1 SEHNR and CDR2 FQNEAQ (reference sequence). The CDR3 contains 14 residues. V was trimmed by 1 base and J by 10 bases, leaving 11 bases between them. The CDR3 bases are TGTGCCAGCAGCTTAGAACAGGGCCCCTCACCCCTCCACTTT. It specifies CASSLEQGPSPLHF.

The rearrangement joins TRBV9 to TRBJ2-2, with TRBD2 identical over 9 bases. Trimming took 3 bases from V and 6 from J; bases not matched to a gene: 9. Germline V gives CDR1 SGDLS, CDR2 YYNGEE. The CDR3 consists of 16 residues. The CDR3 protein is CASSGGGTSFSGELFF. The CDR3 DNA sequence: TGTGCCAGCAGCGGAGGAGGGACTAGCTTCTCCGGGGAGCTGTTTTTT. Full variable domain (missing parts from reference TRBV9 and TRBJ2-2): DSGVTQTPKHLITATGQRVTLRCSPRSGDLSVYWYQQSLDQGLQFLIQYYNGEERAKGNILERFSAQQFPDLHSELNLSSLELGDSALYFCASSGGGTSFSGELFFGEGSRLTVL.

The J gene is TRBJ2-1, the V gene TRBV19; possibly TRBD1 for D (6 bases). Trimming removed 5 bases at V and 2 bases at J, with 13 bases between. Germline CDR1 reads LNHDA; CDR2 reads SQIVND (reference sequence). CDR3 length equals 15 residues. CDR3 sequence reads: CASSPQQGPYNEQFF. The CDR3 DNA follows: TGTGCCAGTAGTCCTCAACAGGGTCCCTACAATGAGCAGTTCTTC.

The chain couples TRBV5-4 to TRBJ1-4; a possible D gene is TRBD1 (6 bases). The CDR3 has 16 amino acids. Looked up from germline, CDR1 is SGHNT and CDR2 is YYREEE (reference sequence). V was trimmed by 0 bases and J by 3 bases, leaving 12 bases between them. The CDR3 sequence: CASSLAGGRANEKLFF. The CDR3 coding sequence is TGTGCCAGCAGCTTGGCCGGGGGGCGGGCTAATGAAAAACTGTTTTTT.

The rearrangement links TRBV27 to TRBJ2-1; 8 nucleotides match TRBD2. The CDR3 totals 16 residues. Per germline, CDR1 MNHEY and CDR2 SMNVEV (reference sequence). V lost 0 bases to trimming and J lost 6 bases; unmatched junction nucleotides: 7. CDR3 nucleotides: TGTGCCAGCAGTTTATCTTGGGGACTAGATGCCAATGAGCAGTTCTTC. It specifies CASSLSWGLDANEQFF.

The chain is built from TRBV4-1 and TRBJ1-4; tentatively, D is TRBD1 (6 bases). CDR1 and CDR2 from the germline V gene are MGHRA and YSYEKL. Trimming pared 0 bases from V and 4 bases from J, leaving 12 bases between. The CDR3 contains 16 residues. CDR3 region: CASSQDGTGNNEKLFF. In DNA, the CDR3 is TGCGCCAGCAGCCAAGATGGAACAGGGAATAATGAAAAACTGTTTTTT.

This chain links TRBV7-9 with TRBJ1-1; no clear D gene. Germline V gene lookup returns CDR1 SEHNR and CDR2 FQNEAQ (reference sequence). This CDR3 region has 16 residues. The ends were cut back, 3 bases at V and 1 base at J, with 15 bases in the middle. CDR3 loop: CASSFLLRARNTEAFF. The CDR3 region has the DNA TGTGCCAGCAGCTTCCTTCTGAGGGCACGGAACACTGAAGCTTTCTTT.